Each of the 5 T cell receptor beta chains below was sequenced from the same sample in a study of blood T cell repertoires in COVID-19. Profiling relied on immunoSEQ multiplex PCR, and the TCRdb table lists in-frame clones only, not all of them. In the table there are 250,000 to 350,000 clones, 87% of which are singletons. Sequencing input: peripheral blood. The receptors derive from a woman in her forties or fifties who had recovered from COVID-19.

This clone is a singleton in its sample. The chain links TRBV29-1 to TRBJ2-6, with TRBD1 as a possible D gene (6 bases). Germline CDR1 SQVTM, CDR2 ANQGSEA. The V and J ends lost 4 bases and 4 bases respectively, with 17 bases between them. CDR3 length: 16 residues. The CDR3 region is CSVVGQTQYGANVLTF. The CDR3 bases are TGCAGCGTTGTAGGACAGACTCAATACGGGGCCAACGTCCTGACTTTC.

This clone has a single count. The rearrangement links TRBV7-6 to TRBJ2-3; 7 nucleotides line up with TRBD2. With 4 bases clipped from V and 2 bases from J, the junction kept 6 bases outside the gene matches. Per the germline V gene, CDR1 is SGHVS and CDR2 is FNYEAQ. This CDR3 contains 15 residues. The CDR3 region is CASSWLAETTDTQYF. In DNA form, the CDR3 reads TGTGCCAGCAGCTGGCTAGCGGAGACCACAGATACGCAGTATTTT.

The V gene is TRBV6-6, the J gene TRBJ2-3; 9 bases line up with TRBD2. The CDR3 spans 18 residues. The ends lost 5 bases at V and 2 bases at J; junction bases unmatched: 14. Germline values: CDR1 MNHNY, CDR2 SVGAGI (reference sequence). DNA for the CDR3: TGTGCCAGCAGTCCCCCCGCCGAGACTAGCGGAAACACAGATACGCAGTATTTT. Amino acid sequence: CASSPPAETSGNTDTQYF.

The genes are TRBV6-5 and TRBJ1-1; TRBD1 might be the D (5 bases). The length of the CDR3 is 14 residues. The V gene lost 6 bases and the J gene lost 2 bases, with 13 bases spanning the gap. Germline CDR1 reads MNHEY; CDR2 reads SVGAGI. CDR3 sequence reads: CASRSPGSNTEAFF. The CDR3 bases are TGTGCCAGCAGGTCCCCAGGGTCCAACACTGAAGCTTTCTTT.

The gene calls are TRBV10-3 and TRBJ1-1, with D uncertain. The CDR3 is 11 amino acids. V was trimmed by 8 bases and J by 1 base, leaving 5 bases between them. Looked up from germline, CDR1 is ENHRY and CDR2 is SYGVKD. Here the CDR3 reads CAIASNTEAFF. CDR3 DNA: TGTGCCATCGCGTCGAACACTGAAGCTTTCTTT.